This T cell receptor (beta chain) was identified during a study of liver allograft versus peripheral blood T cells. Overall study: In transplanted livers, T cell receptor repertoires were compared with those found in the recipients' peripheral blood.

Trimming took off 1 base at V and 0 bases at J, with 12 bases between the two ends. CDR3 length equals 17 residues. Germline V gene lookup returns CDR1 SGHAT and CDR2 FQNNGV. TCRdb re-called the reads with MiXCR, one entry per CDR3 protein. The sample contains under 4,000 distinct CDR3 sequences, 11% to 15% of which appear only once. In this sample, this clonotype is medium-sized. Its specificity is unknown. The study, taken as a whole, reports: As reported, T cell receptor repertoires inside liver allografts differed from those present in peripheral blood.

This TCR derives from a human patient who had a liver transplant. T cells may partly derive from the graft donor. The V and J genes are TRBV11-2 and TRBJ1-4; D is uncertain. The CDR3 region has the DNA TGTGCCAGCAGCTTAGTTGCAGATTTTACAACTAATGAAAAACTGTTTTTT. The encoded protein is CASSLVADFTTNEKLFF.